Each of the 3 T cell receptor beta chains below was sequenced from the same sample in a study of Graves' ophthalmopathy and Graves' hyperthyroidism. From RNA, the CDR3 regions of TCR beta chains were amplified and sequenced. RT-PCR with HTBI primers came first, then second-round multiplex PCR. Each CDR3 protein is one row after TCRdb ran MiXCR on the multiplex PCR reads. Of 500,000 to 800,000 distinct CDR3 sequences in the sample, about two fifths are singletons; the top ten hold more than 3%. The sample comprised peripheral blood. Receptors originate from an adult man with Graves' ophthalmopathy.

V usage is TRBV20-1 and J usage is TRBJ2-2, with 7 nucleotides matching TRBD1. J was trimmed by 2 bases and V by 3 bases; bases with no gene match: 6. This CDR3 spans 15 amino acids. The germline gives CDR1 DFQATT, CDR2 SNEGSKA (reference sequence). The CDR3 loop is CSASRTGANTGELFF. CDR3 in DNA: TGCAGTGCTAGCCGGACAGGCGCTAACACCGGGGAGCTGTTTTTT.

On this clonotype: This may arise from a read error, as a much more abundant clone is one base away. The CDR3 region is CASRANKGDGYTF. The CDR3 nucleotides are TGTGCCAGCAGAGCCAACAAGGGCGATGGCTACACCTTC. The gene calls are TRBV12-3 or TRBV12-4 and TRBJ1-2; D ambiguous. Trimming took off 6 bases at V and 6 bases at J, with 14 bases between the two ends. The CDR3 sequence is 13 residues long.

This clonotype was detected once. A read error is possible here, since a much larger clone lies one base away. V gene TRBV10-3 combines with J gene TRBJ1-1, with D possibly TRBD1 on 5 matching bases. The CDR3 covers 15 residues. V was trimmed by 5 bases and J by 0 bases, leaving 13 bases between them. Germline V gives CDR1 ENHRY, CDR2 SYGVKD. In DNA form, the CDR3 reads TGTGCCATCAGTCCGGGGGGACTCATGAACACTGAAGCTTTCTTT. Protein sequence: CAISPGGLMNTEAFF.